Below are 4 T cell receptor beta chains sequenced from a single sample in a study of T cell changes during pregnancy in multiple sclerosis. Using immunoSEQ multiplex PCR, the repertoire was profiled, and TCRdb retains in-frame clones only, with some absent. Of more than 70,000 clones in the sample, 93% are singletons; the top ten hold more than 2%. This material consisted of peripheral blood, taken in the second trimester of pregnancy. Every receptor here comes from a female donor with multiple sclerosis, enrolled in a pregnancy study.

The CDR3 loop is CATSRDLVTGELFF. The DNA of the CDR3 is TGTGCCACCAGCAGAGATCTTGTCACCGGGGAGCTGTTTTTT. This rearrangement joins TRBV15 to TRBJ2-2, with D unresolved. Trimming took off 0 bases at V and 4 bases at J, with 6 bases between the two ends. The length of the CDR3 is 14 residues. The germline CDR1 and CDR2 sequences are LNHNV and YYDKDF (reference sequence).

The chain uses TRBV6-5 and TRBJ2-5; D might be TRBD1 (6 bases). This CDR3 is 15 amino acids long. Per germline, CDR1 MNHEY and CDR2 SVGAGI. Trimming removed 5 bases at V and 6 bases at J, with 19 bases between. Here the CDR3 reads CASSTQGGSLKTQYF. The CDR3 nucleotides read TGTGCCAGCAGTACACAGGGTGGGAGCTTGAAGACCCAGTACTTC.

The count of this clone is one. The chain joins TRBV29-1 to TRBJ2-3; 7 bases align to TRBD1. The ends lost 6 bases at V and 2 bases at J; junction bases unmatched: 5. Germline loops: CDR1 SQVTM, CDR2 ANQGSEA. The CDR3 extends over 13 amino acids. In DNA, the CDR3 is TGCAGCGTCCGAGGGGGCCACACAGATACGCAGTATTTT. This codes for CSVRGGHTDTQYF.

The chain uses TRBV7-9 and TRBJ1-1; no clear D. CDR1 and CDR2 from the germline V gene are SEHNR and FQNEAQ (reference sequence). V gave up 6 bases and J gave up 3 bases, with 11 bases separating them. The CDR3 runs 13 residues. DNA for the CDR3: TGTGCCAGCAGTAGCCAGCGGGACACTGAAGCTTTCTTT. This translates into CASSSQRDTEAFF.